The 5 T cell receptor beta chains below come from one sample, sequenced in a study of blood T cells in healthy people across ages. A J-beta primer mix and a sample-barcoded 5' primer were used in a second PCR of about 7 to 12 cycles. TCRdb passed the 5' RACE reads through MiXCR, listing each CDR3 protein once. The repertoire consists of about 800,000 distinct CDR3 sequences, with 20% to 25% occurring once and the leading ten covering more than 3%. The same data also went into a second study, on T cells of mothers and their children.

Sequenced: blood. The source is a boy aged 5-17 years in good health.

The CDR3 here is CASSQDPAGAAHQPQHF. The CDR3 DNA sequence: TGCGCCAGCAGCCAAGATCCTGCGGGAGCAGCGCATCAGCCCCAGCATTTT. The chain is built from TRBV4-3 and TRBJ1-5; no clear D gene. The CDR3 spans 17 residues. CDR1 is LGHNA, CDR2 YSLEER, per germline. V lost 0 bases and J 5 bases, leaving 17 bases between the germline ends.

This chain links TRBV20-1 with TRBJ2-3; D is uncertain. Between the trimmed V and J ends, which lost 0 bases and 0 bases, there was a span of 10 bases. Germline loops: CDR1 DFQATT, CDR2 SNEGSKA (reference sequence). CDR3 length equals 15 residues. The DNA of the CDR3 is TGCAGTGCTAGAGATCCACAGCAGAGCACAGATACGCAGTATTTT. It encodes CSARDPQQSTDTQYF.

A few counts support this clonotype. The rearrangement links TRBV12-3 or TRBV12-4 to TRBJ2-1; the D is unclear. The end of the DNA is better explained by TRBJ2-7, so the J call may be wrong. The CDR3 runs to 14 residues. The CDR3 is CASSLTTGTYEQYF. The CDR3 DNA sequence: TGTGCCAGCAGTTTAACTACGGGCACCTACGAGCAGTACTTC.

V and J are TRBV9 and TRBJ2-7; D uncertain. The V end was cut by 0 bases, the J end by 2 bases, with 12 bases between. Looked up from germline, CDR1 is SGDLS and CDR2 is YYNGEE. This CDR3 contains 15 residues. CDR3 coding DNA: TGTGCCAGCAGCGTAGATGTGGGAACAGCCTACGAGCAGTACTTC. This sequence encodes CASSVDVGTAYEQYF.

V is TRBV30 and J is TRBJ2-1, with D possibly TRBD2 on 6 matching bases. The CDR3 is 15 residues long. In germline, CDR1 is GTSNPN, CDR2 SVGIG (reference sequence). Trimming cost V 3 bases and J 0 bases, with 12 bases left between them. The CDR3 DNA follows: TGTGCCTGGAGACAACTAGCAGCCTCCTACAATGAGCAGTTCTTC. This gives the protein CAWRQLAASYNEQFF.